This T cell receptor beta chain is drawn from a study of cytomegalovirus exposure and HLA in healthy donors. The study sampled nominally healthy donors, though unrecorded immune exposures were likely. PCR was performed using 60 Vbeta and 13 Jbeta primers. The assay was immunoSEQ multiplex PCR, and TCRdb's table has in-frame clones only and misses some. The sample records approximately 150,000 clones, 84% being singletons. Study-wide findings and caveats: Among TCR beta chains, those listed as cytomegalovirus-associated numbered around 180. Many donors shared some public TCRs, even though most TCR sequences were rare.

Concerning this clone: Its antigen is undetermined.

The sequencing input was PBMCs. This clonotype was sampled from a man between 18 and 35 years old in good health and CMV-seronegative.

The CDR3 spells CASSQDRQPYNEQFF. DNA for the CDR3: TGCGCCAGCAGCCAAGATCGACAGCCTTACAATGAGCAGTTCTTC. This chain uses TRBV4-3 with TRBJ2-1; possible D gene TRBD1, 5 bases. Looked up from germline, CDR1 is LGHNA and CDR2 is YSLEER. V was trimmed by 0 bases and J by 4 bases, leaving 10 bases between them. The CDR3 runs to 15 residues.